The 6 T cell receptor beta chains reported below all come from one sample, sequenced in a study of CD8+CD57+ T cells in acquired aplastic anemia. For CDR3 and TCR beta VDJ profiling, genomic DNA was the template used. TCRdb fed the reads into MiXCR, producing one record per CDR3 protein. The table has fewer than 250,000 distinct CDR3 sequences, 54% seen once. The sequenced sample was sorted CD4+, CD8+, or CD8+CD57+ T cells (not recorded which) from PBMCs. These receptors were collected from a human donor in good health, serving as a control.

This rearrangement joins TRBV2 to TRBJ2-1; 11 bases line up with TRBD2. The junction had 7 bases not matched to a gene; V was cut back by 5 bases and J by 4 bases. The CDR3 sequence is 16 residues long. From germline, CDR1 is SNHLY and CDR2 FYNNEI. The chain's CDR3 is CASSNAGLAAYNEQFF. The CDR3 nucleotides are TGTGCCAGCAGTAACGCGGGACTAGCGGCGTACAATGAGCAGTTCTTC.

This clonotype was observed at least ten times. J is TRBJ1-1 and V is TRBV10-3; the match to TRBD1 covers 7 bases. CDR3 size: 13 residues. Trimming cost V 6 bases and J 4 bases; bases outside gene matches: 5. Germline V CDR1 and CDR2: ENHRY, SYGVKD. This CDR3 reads CAISTTGFTEAFF. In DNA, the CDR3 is TGTGCCATCAGCACGACAGGGTTCACTGAAGCTTTCTTT.

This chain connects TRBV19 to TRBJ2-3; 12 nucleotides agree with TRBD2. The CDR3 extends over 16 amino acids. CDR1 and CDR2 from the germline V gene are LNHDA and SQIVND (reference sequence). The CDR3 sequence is CARDRTSGGTTDTQYF. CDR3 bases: TGTGCTAGAGATCGCACTAGCGGGGGGACCACAGATACGCAGTATTTT.

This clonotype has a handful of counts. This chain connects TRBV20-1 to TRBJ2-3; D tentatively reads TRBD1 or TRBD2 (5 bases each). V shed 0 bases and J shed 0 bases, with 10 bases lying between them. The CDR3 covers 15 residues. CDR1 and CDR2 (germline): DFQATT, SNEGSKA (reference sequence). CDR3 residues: CSARDSGTSTDTQYF. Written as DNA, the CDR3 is TGCAGTGCTAGAGATTCAGGGACGAGCACAGATACGCAGTATTTT.

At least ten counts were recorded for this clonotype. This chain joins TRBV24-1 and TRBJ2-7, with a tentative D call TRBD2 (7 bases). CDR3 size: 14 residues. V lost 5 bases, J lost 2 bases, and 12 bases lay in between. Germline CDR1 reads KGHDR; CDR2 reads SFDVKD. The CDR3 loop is CATSGRGPAYEQYF. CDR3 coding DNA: TGTGCCACCAGTGGGCGGGGGCCGGCCTACGAGCAGTACTTC.

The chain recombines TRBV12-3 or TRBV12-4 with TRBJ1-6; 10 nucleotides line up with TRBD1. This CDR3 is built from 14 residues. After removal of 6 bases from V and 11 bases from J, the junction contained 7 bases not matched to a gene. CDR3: CASRPGQGIPPLHF. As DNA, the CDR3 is TGTGCCAGCAGACCGGGACAGGGGATCCCACCCCTCCACTTT.